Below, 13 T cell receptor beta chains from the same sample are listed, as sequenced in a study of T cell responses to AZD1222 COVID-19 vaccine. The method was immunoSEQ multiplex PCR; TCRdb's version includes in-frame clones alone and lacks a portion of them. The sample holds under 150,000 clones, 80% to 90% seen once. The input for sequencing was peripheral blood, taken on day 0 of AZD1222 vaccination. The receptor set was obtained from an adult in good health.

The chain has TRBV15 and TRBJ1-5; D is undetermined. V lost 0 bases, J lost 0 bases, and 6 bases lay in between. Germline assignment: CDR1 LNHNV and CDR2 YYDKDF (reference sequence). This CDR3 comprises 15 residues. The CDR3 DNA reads TGTGCCACCAGCAGAGATCCGTATAGCAATCAGCCCCAGCATTTT. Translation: CATSRDPYSNQPQHF.

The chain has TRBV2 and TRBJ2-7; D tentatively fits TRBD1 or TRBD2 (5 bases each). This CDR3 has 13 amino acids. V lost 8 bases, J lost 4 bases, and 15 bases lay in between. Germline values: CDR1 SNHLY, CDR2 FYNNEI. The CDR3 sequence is CASYGTDDYEQYF. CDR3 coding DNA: TGTGCCAGCTACGGGACGGATGATTACGAGCAGTACTTC.

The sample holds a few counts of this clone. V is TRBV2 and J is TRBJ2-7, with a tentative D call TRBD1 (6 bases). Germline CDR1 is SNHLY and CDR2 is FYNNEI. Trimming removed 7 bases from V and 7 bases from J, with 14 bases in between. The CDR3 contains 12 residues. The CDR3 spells CASILRGWEQYF. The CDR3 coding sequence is TGTGCCAGCATCCTAAGGGGGTGGGAGCAGTACTTC.

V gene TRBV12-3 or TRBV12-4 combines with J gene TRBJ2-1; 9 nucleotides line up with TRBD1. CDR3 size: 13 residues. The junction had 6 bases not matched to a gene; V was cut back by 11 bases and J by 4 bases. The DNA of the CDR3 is TGTGCCCGCGTCGGGACAGGGTACAATGAGCAGTTCTTC. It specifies CARVGTGYNEQFF.

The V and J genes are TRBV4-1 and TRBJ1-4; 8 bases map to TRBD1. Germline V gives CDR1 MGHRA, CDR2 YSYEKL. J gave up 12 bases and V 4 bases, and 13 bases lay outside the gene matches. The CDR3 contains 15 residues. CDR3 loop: CASSPYIGQGFELFF. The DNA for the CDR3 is TGCGCCAGCAGCCCGTATATAGGACAGGGATTTGAACTGTTTTTT.

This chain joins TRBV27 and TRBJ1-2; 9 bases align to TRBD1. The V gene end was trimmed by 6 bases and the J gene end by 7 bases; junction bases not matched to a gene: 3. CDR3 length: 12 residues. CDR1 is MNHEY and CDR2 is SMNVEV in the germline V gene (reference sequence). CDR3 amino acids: CASSDRGFGYTF. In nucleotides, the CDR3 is TGTGCCAGCAGCGACAGGGGGTTTGGCTACACCTTC.

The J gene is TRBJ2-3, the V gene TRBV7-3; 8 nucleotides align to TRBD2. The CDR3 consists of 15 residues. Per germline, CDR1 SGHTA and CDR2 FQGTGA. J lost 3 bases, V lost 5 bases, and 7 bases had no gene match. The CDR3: CASSLSGGRTDTQYF. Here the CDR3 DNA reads TGTGCCAGCAGCCTGAGCGGGGGACGGACAGATACGCAGTATTTT.

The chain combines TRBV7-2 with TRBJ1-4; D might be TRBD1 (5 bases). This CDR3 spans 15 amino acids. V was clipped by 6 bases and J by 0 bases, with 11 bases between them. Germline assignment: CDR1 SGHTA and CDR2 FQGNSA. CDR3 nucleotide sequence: TGTGCCAGCAGAAGGGGACCGTCAACTAATGAAAAACTGTTTTTT. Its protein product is CASRRGPSTNEKLFF. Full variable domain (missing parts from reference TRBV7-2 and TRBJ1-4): GAGVSQSPSNKVTEKGKDVELRCDPISGHTALYWYRQSLGQGLEFLIYFQGNSAPDKSGLPSDRFSAERTGGSVSTLTIQRTQQEDSAVYLCASRRGPSTNEKLFFGSGTQLSVL.

The DNA for the CDR3 is TGTGCCAGCAGTCCACTAGCGGTCCAAGAGACCCAGTACTTC. Its protein is CASSPLAVQETQYF. This chain links TRBV6-2 or TRBV6-3 with TRBJ2-5, with 8 bases that match TRBD2. The CDR3 runs 14 residues. The V gene's germline CDR1 is MNHEY and CDR2 SVGEGT. Unmatched junction bases numbered 3, after V lost 5 bases and J lost 1 base.

CDR3: CASSYRDTEAFF. The CDR3 DNA follows: TGTGCCAGCAGTTACCGAGACACTGAAGCTTTCTTT. The chain has TRBV6-5 and TRBJ1-1; no clear D. CDR3 size: 12 residues. Germline V gene sequence: CDR1 MNHEY, CDR2 SVGAGI. Between the trimmed V and J ends, which lost 2 bases and 3 bases, there was a span of 4 bases.

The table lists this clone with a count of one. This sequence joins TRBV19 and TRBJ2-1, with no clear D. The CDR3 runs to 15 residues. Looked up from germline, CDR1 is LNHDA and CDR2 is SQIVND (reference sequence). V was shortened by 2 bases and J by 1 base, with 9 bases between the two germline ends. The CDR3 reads CASSILVQSYNEQFF. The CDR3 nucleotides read TGTGCCAGTAGTATATTGGTACAGTCCTACAATGAGCAGTTCTTC.

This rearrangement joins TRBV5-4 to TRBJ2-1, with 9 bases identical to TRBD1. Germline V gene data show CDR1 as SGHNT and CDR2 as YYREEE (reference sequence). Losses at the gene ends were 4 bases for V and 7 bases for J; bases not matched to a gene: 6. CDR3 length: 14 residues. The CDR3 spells CASSRTGDRNEQFF. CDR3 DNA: TGTGCCAGCAGCCGGACAGGGGATAGGAATGAGCAGTTCTTC. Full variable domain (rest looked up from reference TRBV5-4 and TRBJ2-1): ETGVTQSPTHLIKTRGQQVTLRCSSQSGHNTVSWYQQALGQGPQFIFQYYREEENGRGNFPPRFSGLQFPNYSSELNVNALELDDSALYLCASSRTGDRNEQFFGPGTRLTVL.

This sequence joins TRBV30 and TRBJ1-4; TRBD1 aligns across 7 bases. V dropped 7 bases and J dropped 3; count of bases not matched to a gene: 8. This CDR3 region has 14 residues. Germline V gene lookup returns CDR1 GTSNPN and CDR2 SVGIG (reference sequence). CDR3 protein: CAYTTGTANEKLFF. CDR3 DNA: TGTGCCTACACAACCGGGACAGCTAATGAAAAACTGTTTTTT.